One and the same sample provided the 19 T cell receptor beta chains below, sequenced in a study of T cell responses to AZD1222 COVID-19 vaccine. Generated by immunoSEQ multiplex PCR, the TCRdb table keeps only in-frame clones and is missing some. In the table there are roughly 130,000 clones, 88% of which are singletons. This material consisted of peripheral blood, taken on day 0 of MenACWY control vaccination. These receptors were collected from an adult in good health.

This clone has just a few counts. V and J are TRBV6-5 and TRBJ1-4; D uncertain. The CDR3 spans 14 residues. From germline, CDR1 is MNHEY and CDR2 SVGAGI. Trimming pared 2 bases from V and 3 bases from J, leaving 7 bases between. CDR3 bases: TGTGCCAGCAGTTACGGGGTGGCTAATGAAAAACTGTTTTTT. It encodes CASSYGVANEKLFF.

The rearrangement joins TRBV7-9 to TRBJ2-7, with 8 bases aligning to TRBD1. There are 15 residues in the CDR3. Germline assignment: CDR1 SEHNR and CDR2 FQNEAQ (reference sequence). V shed 3 bases, J shed 2 bases, and the junction held 6 bases outside the gene matches. CDR3 nucleotides: TGTGCCAGCAGCTTGTGGGGGACAGGTCCCTACGAGCAGTACTTC. Protein: CASSLWGTGPYEQYF.

V and J are TRBV21-1 and TRBJ1-5. TRBV21-1 is shown as a pseudogene. The CDR3 is 16 residues long. CDR3 loop: CASSKAGANSNQPQHF. The CDR3 DNA sequence: TGTGCCAGCAGCAAAGCGGGAGCCAATAGCAATCAGCCCCAGCATTTT.

This clone was detected only once. The chain is built from TRBV5-1 and TRBJ1-3, with D hard to call. The CDR3 has 13 residues. Trimming removed 3 bases at V and 8 bases at J, with 12 bases between. CDR1 and CDR2 from the germline V gene are SGHRS and YFSETQ. This CDR3 reads CASSWGGGDTIYF. The CDR3 coding sequence is TGCGCCAGCAGCTGGGGTGGAGGTGACACCATATATTTT.

The chain joins TRBV10-3 to TRBJ2-6; D unclear. V gave up 4 bases and J gave up 0 bases, with 4 bases separating them. The germline CDR1 and CDR2 sequences are ENHRY and SYGVKD. The CDR3 is 14 residues long. The CDR3 loop is CAISANSGANVLTF. The CDR3 region has the DNA TGTGCCATCAGTGCGAACTCTGGGGCCAACGTCCTGACTTTC.

The V and J genes are TRBV2 and TRBJ2-2; D remains unclear. The germline gives CDR1 SNHLY, CDR2 FYNNEI. The CDR3 loop spans 14 amino acids. V shed 6 bases and J shed 1 base, with 9 bases lying between them. CDR3 sequence: CASRRILNTGELFF. The CDR3 DNA follows: TGTGCCAGCAGAAGGATCCTGAACACCGGGGAGCTGTTTTTT.

The gene calls are TRBV6-5 and TRBJ2-3, with 7 nucleotides matching TRBD1. After removal of 5 bases from V and 2 bases from J, the junction contained 4 bases not matched to a gene. The CDR3 is 14 residues long. Germline assignment: CDR1 MNHEY and CDR2 SVGAGI. CDR3 DNA sequence: TGTGCCAGCAGTAGGGGGCACCTCACAGATACGCAGTATTTT. It translates to CASSRGHLTDTQYF.

CDR3: CASSPAGGYYGYTF. The CDR3, as DNA: TGTGCCAGCAGTCCCGCCGGGGGTTACTATGGCTACACCTTC. The genes are TRBV2 and TRBJ1-2; tentative D call: TRBD1 (5 bases). CDR3 size: 14 residues. V lost 5 bases and J lost 3, with 13 bases in between. The germline gives CDR1 SNHLY, CDR2 FYNNEI.

V gene TRBV19 combines with J gene TRBJ2-1, with D possibly matching TRBD2 (6 bases). The CDR3 extends over 13 amino acids. The V gene lost 1 base and the J gene lost 9 bases, with 10 bases spanning the gap. The V gene's germline CDR1 is LNHDA and CDR2 SQIVND (reference sequence). This CDR3 reads CASSIGRRGEQFF. CDR3 coding DNA: TGTGCCAGTAGTATAGGTAGGAGGGGTGAGCAGTTCTTC.

The chain employs TRBV9 and TRBJ1-1; 8 positions agree with TRBD1. CDR3 length: 16 amino acids. Germline values: CDR1 SGDLS, CDR2 YYNGEE. J gave up 1 base and V 3 bases, and 8 bases lay outside the gene matches. CDR3 nucleotides: TGTGCCAGCAGCGGAGACAGGGGAGCGGGGAACACTGAAGCTTTCTTT. Translation gives CASSGDRGAGNTEAFF.

This clone was detected once. Germline and junction disagree at one end, which may indicate a read error. The V gene is TRBV6-5, the J gene TRBJ1-2; perhaps TRBD1 as D (6 bases). The germline V gene encodes CDR1 MNHEY and CDR2 SVGAGI. The CDR3 spans 14 residues. The CDR3 region has the DNA TGTGCCAGCAGTGACTCGTGGGGGCTCAGAGGCTACACCTTC. Its protein is CASSDSWGLRGYTF.

J is TRBJ1-2 and V is TRBV3-1 (or the pseudogene TRBV3-2); D is possibly TRBD1 (5 bases). This CDR3 region has 14 residues. The ends were cut back, 4 bases at V and 0 bases at J, with 9 bases in the middle. CDR1 and CDR2 from the germline V gene are LGHDT and YNNKEL (reference sequence). The CDR3 DNA follows: TGTGCCAGCAGCCGGGGGATAGCTAACTATGGCTACACCTTC. It translates to CASSRGIANYGYTF.

The chain carries TRBV6-1 and TRBJ1-5, with 8 bases lining up with TRBD1. Germline values: CDR1 MNHNS, CDR2 SASEGT. The CDR3 length is 15 residues. The ends lost 3 bases at V and 9 bases at J; junction bases unmatched: 10. CDR3 DNA sequence: TGTGCCAGCAGTGACCTAGGACAGGGCAGGGGGCCCCAGCATTTT. It translates to CASSDLGQGRGPQHF.

The chain recombines TRBV29-1 with TRBJ1-4, with D tentatively TRBD1 (5 bases). CDR3 length equals 14 residues. The V end was cut by 6 bases, the J end by 8 bases, with 19 bases between. Germline CDR1 and CDR2: SQVTM and ANQGSEA. CDR3 nucleotides: TGCAGCGTCGGCCACAAAGGGGAGCGGGAAAAACTGTTTTTT. It specifies CSVGHKGEREKLFF.

The chain joins TRBV11-3 to TRBJ1-5; perhaps TRBD1 as D (5 bases). V was cut by 1 base and J by 7 bases, with 17 bases left in between. The CDR3 runs 16 residues. Germline-derived CDR1 and CDR2 are SGHNT and YENEEA. The CDR3 region is CASSLALETGPQPQHF. CDR3 bases: TGTGCCAGCAGCTTAGCGCTAGAGACGGGGCCCCAGCCCCAGCATTTT.

The rearrangement links TRBV7-8 to TRBJ2-7; D may be TRBD1 (5 bases). Germline V gives CDR1 SGHVS, CDR2 FQNEAQ. The CDR3 extends over 15 amino acids. The V end was cut by 2 bases, the J end by 0 bases, with 11 bases between. CDR3 loop: CASSLWGGTSYEQYF. CDR3 bases: TGTGCCAGCAGCTTATGGGGCGGTACCTCCTACGAGCAGTACTTC.

The chain recombines TRBV4-1 with TRBJ1-5; no clear D gene. Trimming pared 0 bases from V and 4 bases from J, leaving 13 bases between. Germline V lookup: CDR1 MGHRA, CDR2 YSYEKL. The CDR3 runs to 16 residues. For the CDR3, the DNA is TGCGCCAGCAGCCAAGATTTCGCGGGAGCAAATCAGCCCCAGCATTTT. Its translation is CASSQDFAGANQPQHF.

This chain joins TRBV27 and TRBJ2-7; the match to TRBD1 covers 8 bases. Losses at the gene ends were 5 bases for V and 4 bases for J; bases not matched to a gene: 7. CDR1 is MNHEY and CDR2 is SMNVEV in the germline V gene (reference sequence). The CDR3 consists of 14 residues. The CDR3 sequence: CASSTRQGWYEQYF. The CDR3 coding sequence is TGTGCCAGCAGTACCCGACAGGGGTGGTACGAGCAGTACTTC.

The CDR3 loop is CASSFTTTSAPLHF. The CDR3 DNA reads as TGTGCCAGTAGTTTCACAACGACCTCTGCACCCCTCCACTTT. The rearrangement uses TRBV19 and TRBJ1-6; D is uncertain. V was cut by 5 bases and J by 11 bases, with 16 bases left in between. Germline-derived CDR1 and CDR2 are LNHDA and SQIVND (reference sequence). CDR3 length: 14 residues.